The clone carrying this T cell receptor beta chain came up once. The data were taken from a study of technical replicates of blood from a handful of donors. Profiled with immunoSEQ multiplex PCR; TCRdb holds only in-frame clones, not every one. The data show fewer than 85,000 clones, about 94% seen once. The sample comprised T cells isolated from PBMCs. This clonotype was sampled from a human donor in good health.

CDR3 sequence (DNA): TGTGCCAGCAGCTTAGCGGGTAGCAGCTACGAGCAGTACTTC. It translates to CASSLAGSSYEQYF. This chain joins TRBV7-9 and TRBJ2-7; no definite D call. From germline, CDR1 is SEHNR and CDR2 FQNEAQ (reference sequence). Between the trimmed V and J ends, which lost 0 bases and 3 bases, there was a span of 9 bases. The CDR3 covers 14 residues.